A selection of T cell receptor beta chains follows, all from one sample in a study of blood T cell repertoires in COVID-19. Using immunoSEQ multiplex PCR, the repertoire was profiled, and TCRdb retains in-frame clones only, with some absent. The data contain some 360,000 clones, almost 90% of them seen just once; the ten biggest clones take up approximately 1%. What was sequenced was PBMCs or T cells enriched from blood (not recorded which). The receptors here all came from a woman in her 30s who had been exposed to COVID-19. CDR3s include the opening cysteine and the closing phenylalanine or tryptophan. D genes are given only for firm matches. Clone size is given for some rows only: seen once, a few or many times, or a class if the clone is expanded.

cdr3_aa	cdr3_nt	d_call	j_call	clone_size	v_call
CASNGGYTF	TGCGCCAGCAACGGGGGCTACACCTTC	.	TRBJ1-2	.	TRBV5-1
CASSARLFGEQYF	TGTGCCAGTAGTGCCCGACTGTTCGGGGAGCAGTACTTC	.	TRBJ2-7	.	TRBV19
CASSSQGASGYTF	TGTGCCAGCAGCTCTCAGGGGGCTAGTGGCTACACCTTC	TRBD1	TRBJ1-2	.	TRBV13
CASSSPLSSYNEQFF	TGTGCCAGCAGCTCCCCGTTGAGCTCCTACAATGAGCAGTTCTTC	.	TRBJ2-1	.	TRBV7-9
CASSRNEQFF	TGTGCCAGCAGTCGCAATGAGCAGTTCTTC	.	TRBJ2-1	.	TRBV28
CASSVYQGDGYTF	TGTGCCAGCAGCGTTTATCAGGGTGATGGCTACACCTTC	.	TRBJ1-2	.	TRBV9
CAIRNGGQETQYF	TGTGCCATCAGAAACGGGGGTCAAGAGACCCAGTACTTC	.	TRBJ2-5	.	TRBV10-3
CASREIAYNEQFF	TGTGCCAGCCGGGAGATAGCCTACAATGAGCAGTTCTTC	.	TRBJ2-1	.	TRBV2
CASTFPQSSDTGELFF	TGTGCCAGTACCTTTCCCCAATCCAGTGACACCGGGGAGCTGTTTTTT	.	TRBJ2-2	.	TRBV19
CASSAPSGQTYNEQFF	TGTGCCAGCAGTGCTCCTAGCGGCCAAACCTACAATGAGCAGTTCTTC	TRBD2	TRBJ2-1	.	TRBV6-1
CASSPIAGGGPGAQYF	TGTGCCAGCAGCCCGATAGCGGGAGGGGGGCCGGGGGCCCAGTACTTC	TRBD2	TRBJ2-5	.	TRBV11-3
CASSSAPGEAFF	TGTGCCAGCAGTTCCGCACCGGGTGAAGCTTTCTTT	.	TRBJ1-1	.	TRBV28
CASSPEGITEAFF	TGTGCCAGCTCACCAGAGGGTATCACTGAAGCTTTCTTT	.	TRBJ1-1	.	TRBV18
CASSPPASGTGVGGYTF	TGTGCCAGCTCACCACCGGCGTCCGGGACAGGGGTAGGTGGCTACACCTTC	TRBD1	TRBJ1-2	.	TRBV18
CASSPQTGFRNEQFF	TGTGCCAGCAGCCCCCAGACAGGGTTTCGCAATGAGCAGTTCTTC	TRBD1	TRBJ2-1	.	TRBV7-8
CASSRDRGPEEQFF	TGTGCCAGCAGCCGGGACAGGGGGCCTGAAGAGCAGTTCTTC	TRBD1	TRBJ2-1	.	TRBV7-2
CASSLERTRLDIQYF	TGTGCCAGCAGCTTAGAAAGGACTAGGTTGGACATTCAGTACTTC	TRBD2	TRBJ2-4	.	TRBV7-9
CASRRGGVNEQFF	TGCGCCAGCAGGAGGGGGGGGGTGAATGAGCAGTTCTTC	.	TRBJ2-1	.	TRBV10-2
CASSQEGTSGRLTDTQYF	TGCGCCAGCAGCCAAGAGGGGACTAGCGGGCGCCTCACAGATACGCAGTATTTT	TRBD2	TRBJ2-3	.	TRBV4-1
CSVEGVRTWEGRYEQYF	TGCAGCGTTGAGGGTGTTCGGACGTGGGAGGGCCGGTACGAGCAGTACTTC	TRBD2	TRBJ2-7	.	TRBV29-1
CASSLSSRYEQYF	TGTGCCAGCAGTTTATCTTCTCGCTACGAGCAGTACTTC	.	TRBJ2-7	once	TRBV27
CSVGRQGAGYTF	TGCAGCGTTGGAAGACAGGGGGCGGGCTACACCTTC	TRBD1	TRBJ1-2	.	TRBV29-1
CASSSPKQGYDTEAFF	TGTGCCAGCAGTTCCCCTAAACAGGGATACGACACTGAAGCTTTCTTT	.	TRBJ1-1	.	TRBV28
CASSTSGGPTGELFF	TGTGCCAGCAGCACTAGCGGGGGCCCCACCGGGGAGCTGTTTTTT	TRBD2	TRBJ2-2	once	TRBV3-1/TRBV3-2